What follows are 14 T cell receptor beta chains derived from one specimen sequenced in a study of blood T cell repertoires in COVID-19. Measured with immunoSEQ multiplex PCR; TCRdb has only the in-frame clones, and not every one. The table records around 140,000 clones, approximately 84% of them present only once. The sequenced sample was peripheral blood. The source of these receptors is a woman older than 75 with acute or convalescent COVID-19.

V and J are TRBV9 and TRBJ2-3; 14 nucleotides line up with TRBD2. V shed 3 bases and J 3 bases; nucleotides not matched to a gene: 9. The CDR3 extends over 18 amino acids. From germline, CDR1 is SGDLS and CDR2 YYNGEE. The CDR3 bases are TGTGCCAGCAGCGGCTCCGGGACTAGCGGGGGTTTAACAGATACGCAGTATTTT. This translates into CASSGSGTSGGLTDTQYF.

The chain combines TRBV9 with TRBJ1-3, with 8 positions matching TRBD1. J lost 3 bases, V lost 2 bases, and 7 bases had no gene match. Looked up from germline, CDR1 is SGDLS and CDR2 is YYNGEE. CDR3 length: 16 amino acids. CDR3 residues: CASSVEPGQGGNTIYF. The DNA for the CDR3 is TGTGCCAGCAGCGTCGAACCCGGACAGGGTGGAAACACCATATATTTT.

The chain joins TRBV5-1 to TRBJ2-3, with D perhaps matching TRBD2 (7 bases). Germline loops: CDR1 SGHRS, CDR2 YFSETQ. CDR3 length equals 17 residues. V was clipped by 1 base and J by 0 bases, with 15 bases between them. The CDR3 nucleotides read TGCGCCAGCAGCTTGATAGGCGGGGGCCCTAGCACAGATACGCAGTATTTT. Translation: CASSLIGGGPSTDTQYF.

V gene TRBV9 combines with J gene TRBJ2-5; TRBD1 might be the D (8 bases). V was cut by 6 bases and J by 4 bases, with 16 bases left in between. Germline V CDR1 and CDR2: SGDLS, YYNGEE. The CDR3 length is 14 residues. CDR3 DNA sequence: TGTGCCAGCAACCCAGGGGGCGGGGGAGAGACCCAGTACTTC. As protein: CASNPGGGGETQYF.

V gene TRBV6-5 combines with J gene TRBJ2-7; 10 nucleotides match TRBD2. Germline values: CDR1 MNHEY, CDR2 SVGAGI. This CDR3 spans 14 amino acids. The J segment lost 6 bases and the V segment lost 7 bases, leaving 9 bases of the junction unmatched. The CDR3 is CASMTSGRGSEQYF. CDR3 nucleotide sequence: TGTGCCAGCATGACCAGCGGGAGGGGAAGCGAGCAGTACTTC.

This clone was detected a few times. This chain connects TRBV27 to TRBJ1-6; perhaps TRBD1 as D (5 bases). Deletions cut 3 bases from V and 8 bases from J, with 8 bases between. The CDR3 has 13 amino acids. Germline assignment: CDR1 MNHEY and CDR2 SMNVEV (reference sequence). The CDR3 loop reads CASSFGGDSPLHF. The DNA of the CDR3 is TGTGCCAGCAGTTTCGGGGGAGATTCACCCCTCCACTTT.

The gene calls are TRBV19 and TRBJ2-5, with D perhaps matching TRBD1 (7 bases). Looked up from germline, CDR1 is LNHDA and CDR2 is SQIVND (reference sequence). The V end was cut by 5 bases, the J end by 4 bases, with 11 bases between. The CDR3 runs to 13 residues. The CDR3 coding sequence is TGTGCCAGTAGTGCGGGACAGCTAGAGACCCAGTACTTC. This translates into CASSAGQLETQYF.

CDR3 bases: TGCGCCAGCAGCTTGGCGGGGGGGCGGCAAGAGACCCAGTACTTC. It is translated as CASSLAGGRQETQYF. The chain employs TRBV5-1 and TRBJ2-5, with 8 bases identical to TRBD2. Germline trimming cut 0 bases from V and 2 bases from J; bases unmatched to any gene: 3. There are 15 residues in the CDR3. CDR1 is SGHRS and CDR2 is YFSETQ in the germline V gene. The complete variable domain, with remaining parts taken from reference TRBV5-1 and TRBJ2-5, reads KAGVTQTPRYLIKTRGQQVTLSCSPISGHRSVSWYQQTPGQGLQFLFEYFSETQRNKGNFPGRFSGRQFSNSRSEMNVSTLELGDSALYLCASSLAGGRQETQYFGPGTRLLVL.

The chain employs TRBV9 and TRBJ1-4; D is possibly TRBD1 (6 bases). Trimming shortened V by 0 bases and J by 3 bases, and 15 bases separated the two germline ends. Germline V gene data show CDR1 as SGDLS and CDR2 as YYNGEE. The CDR3 sequence is 17 residues long. CDR3 sequence (DNA): TGTGCCAGCAGCGTAGACTGGGGGCGCGGCGCTAATGAAAAACTGTTTTTT. Encoded protein: CASSVDWGRGANEKLFF. Variable domain in full (rest from reference TRBV9 and TRBJ1-4): DSGVTQTPKHLITATGQRVTLRCSPRSGDLSVYWYQQSLDQGLQFLIQYYNGEERAKGNILERFSAQQFPDLHSELNLSSLELGDSALYFCASSVDWGRGANEKLFFGSGTQLSVL.

With respect to this clone: This is likely an artifact of a read error, given a far larger clone one base away. J is TRBJ2-7 and V is TRBV12-3 or TRBV12-4, with 8 bases that match TRBD1. J gave up 3 bases and V 5 bases, and 3 bases lay outside the gene matches. This CDR3 region has 13 residues. This CDR3 is CASSPTGGYEQYF. CDR3 coding DNA: TGTGCCAGCAGTCCTACAGGGGGCTACGAGCAGTACTTC.

The CDR3 DNA reads TGTGCCAGCAGTTACTCGAAGAACAGCGGAGAGACCCAGTACTTC. Its protein is CASSYSKNSGETQYF. V is TRBV6-5 and J is TRBJ2-5; the D gene is possibly TRBD2 (5 bases). Germline-derived CDR1 and CDR2 are MNHEY and SVGAGI. Between the trimmed V and J ends, which lost 0 bases and 4 bases, there was a span of 12 bases. The CDR3 extends over 15 amino acids.

The V and J genes are TRBV11-2 and TRBJ2-2; D is unresolved. The CDR3 spans 14 residues. With 5 bases removed from V and 1 base from J, the gap between germline ends came to 8 bases. CDR1 is SGHAT, CDR2 FQNNGV, per germline. The CDR3 protein is CASSRSGNTGELFF. Written as DNA, the CDR3 is TGTGCCAGCAGCAGGTCAGGGAACACCGGGGAGCTGTTTTTT.

The chain couples TRBV7-2 to TRBJ1-6; 7 nucleotides match TRBD1. Germline V CDR1 and CDR2: SGHTA, FQGNSA. The CDR3 has 16 residues. V was clipped by 5 bases and J by 2 bases; unmatched bases: 6. The CDR3 reads CASSATGTAYNSPLHF. The CDR3 DNA is TGTGCCAGCAGCGCAACCGGGACAGCCTATAATTCACCCCTCCACTTT.

Remarks on this clone: Distinct nucleotide sequences in the sample also encode this CDR3. The J gene is TRBJ1-2, the V gene TRBV5-6; possible D gene TRBD1, 5 bases. This CDR3 contains 13 residues. From germline, CDR1 is SGHDT and CDR2 YYEEEE. Trimming pared 2 bases from V and 5 bases from J, leaving 10 bases between. CDR3 sequence reads: CASSLAGGYGYTF. The CDR3, as DNA: TGTGCCAGCAGCTTAGCCGGGGGGTATGGCTACACCTTC.